Detailed here is one TCR beta chain. How the authors handled the data: How many nucleated cells were present was estimated from reference gene primer amplification. Sequencing used immunoSEQ multiplex PCR; TCRdb keeps in-frame clones, though not all of them. V and J calls plus clone size are reproduced from that table; the DNA served to infer D and trimming. The sample has some 59,000 clones, around 82% seen once; the top ten hold about 22%. This sample stems from a study of blood T cell repertoires in COVID-19. Turning to the study itself: Researchers got acute and convalescent COVID-19 samples from the United States, Italy and Spain. T cells, B-cell-depleted T cells, or PBMCs supplied cDNA or gDNA.

V gave up 6 bases and J gave up 7 bases; unmatched junction bases: 19. The CDR3 is 18 residues long. The sample taken for sequencing was peripheral blood. The V gene is TRBV23-1, the J gene TRBJ2-2; 8 bases map to TRBD1. TRBV23-1 is designated an ORF whose function remains uncertain. This receptor was taken from an elderly man with active or convalescent COVID-19. CDR3 bases: TGCGCCAGCAGCCCAAAAATCACAGGGGGTAGGGGTATCGGGGAGCTGTTTTTT. It specifies CASSPKITGGRGIGELFF.